This entry lists 18 T cell receptor beta chains sequenced from one sample in a study of T cell responses to AZD1222 COVID-19 vaccine. Measured with immunoSEQ multiplex PCR; TCRdb has only the in-frame clones, and not every one. Of roughly 130,000 clones listed, more than 70% are singletons. The source material was peripheral blood, sampled on day 0 of AZD1222 vaccination. Receptors originate from an adult in good health.

CDR3 amino acids: CASSQDYAGNQPQHF. The CDR3 DNA follows: TGCGCCAGCAGCCAAGATTATGCGGGCAATCAGCCCCAGCATTTT. The J gene is TRBJ1-5, the V gene TRBV4-3; D call uncertain. Germline V gene lookup returns CDR1 LGHNA and CDR2 YSLEER. CDR3 size: 15 residues. V was shortened by 0 bases and J by 2 bases, with 8 bases between the two germline ends.

V is TRBV9 and J is TRBJ2-3, with TRBD2 identical over 9 bases. Germline V CDR1 and CDR2: SGDLS, YYNGEE. Unmatched junction bases numbered 3, after V lost 4 bases and J lost 0 bases. There are 15 residues in the CDR3. The CDR3: CASSKSGGSTDTQYF. The CDR3 region has the DNA TGTGCCAGCAGCAAAAGCGGGGGGAGCACAGATACGCAGTATTTT.

The chain recombines TRBV5-8 with TRBJ1-2; the match to TRBD1 covers 7 bases. Germline CDR1 SGHTS, CDR2 YDEGEE. V gave up 2 bases and J gave up 4 bases; unmatched junction bases: 5. CDR3 length equals 14 residues. The DNA of the CDR3 is TGTGCCAGCAGCTTATACGGGACAGTCTATGGCTACACCTTC. Translation gives CASSLYGTVYGYTF. Together with reference TRBV5-8 and TRBJ1-2, the CDR3 gives the full variable domain: EAGVTQSPTHLIKTRGQQATLRCSPISGHTSVYWYQQALGLGLQFLLWYDEGEERNRGNFPPRFSGRQFPNYSSELNVNALELEDSALYLCASSLYGTVYGYTFGSGTRLTVV.

This clone was seen more than once but under ten times. The chain is built from TRBV30 and TRBJ1-4; 10 nucleotides match TRBD1. The CDR3 contains 15 residues. With 2 bases clipped from V and 7 bases from J, the junction kept 7 bases outside the gene matches. Looked up from germline, CDR1 is GTSNPN and CDR2 is SVGIG (reference sequence). The CDR3 nucleotides read TGTGCCTGGAGTAGACAGGGGGCGTATCGTGAAAAACTGTTTTTT. Protein product: CAWSRQGAYREKLFF.

This clone was counted a few times. The chain couples TRBV3-1 (or the pseudogene TRBV3-2) to TRBJ1-1; 7 bases match TRBD1. The germline V gene has CDR1 LGHDT and CDR2 YNNKEL (reference sequence). This CDR3 region has 14 residues. After removal of 3 bases from V and 3 bases from J, the junction contained 4 bases not matched to a gene. The CDR3 sequence: CASSHRTGDTEAFF. Written as DNA, the CDR3 is TGTGCCAGCAGCCACCGCACAGGGGACACTGAAGCTTTCTTT.

This chain joins TRBV19 and TRBJ1-2, with 8 bases matching TRBD1. Germline CDR1 reads LNHDA; CDR2 reads SQIVND (reference sequence). Trimming took 4 bases from V and 7 from J; bases not matched to a gene: 8. This CDR3 comprises 14 residues. The CDR3 nucleotides read TGTGCCAGTAGTAAACCAGGGGGCGGCGGTGGCTACACCTTC. It encodes CASSKPGGGGGYTF.

The chain recombines TRBV5-1 with TRBJ2-2; a weak D match, TRBD1 (6 bases). The CDR3 is 15 residues long. Germline CDR1 is SGHRS and CDR2 is YFSETQ. V was shortened by 0 bases and J by 5 bases, with 11 bases between the two germline ends. DNA for the CDR3: TGCGCCAGCAGCTTGGACGGGCAGGGGACCGGGGAGCTGTTTTTT. It encodes CASSLDGQGTGELFF.

The rearrangement links TRBV29-1 to TRBJ1-1, with D maybe TRBD1 (5 bases). The germline V gene has CDR1 SQVTM and CDR2 ANQGSEA. Trimming shortened V by 6 bases and J by 0 bases, and 14 bases separated the two germline ends. The CDR3 has 14 amino acids. The CDR3 region is CSVRYGTVNTEAFF. The CDR3 region has the DNA TGCAGCGTCCGCTATGGGACGGTGAACACTGAAGCTTTCTTT.

The genes are TRBV30 and TRBJ1-3; no clear D. V was trimmed by 3 bases and J by 0 bases, leaving 9 bases between them. The CDR3 has 14 residues. Germline V gives CDR1 GTSNPN, CDR2 SVGIG (reference sequence). CDR3: CAWRSRSSGNTIYF. As DNA, the CDR3 is TGTGCCTGGAGATCAAGAAGCTCTGGAAACACCATATATTTT.

The gene calls are TRBV2 and TRBJ2-7, with a possible D match to TRBD1 (6 bases). The CDR3 has 14 residues. The V end was cut by 6 bases, the J end by 5 bases, with 17 bases between. Germline V gene sequence: CDR1 SNHLY, CDR2 FYNNEI. The CDR3 DNA reads TGTGCCAGCAGCGACAGGCCAGAGGGAAACGAGCAGTACTTC. The encoded protein is CASSDRPEGNEQYF.

The chain couples TRBV28 to TRBJ1-2, with TRBD1 as a possible D gene (6 bases). V lost 2 bases, J lost 5 bases, and 9 bases lay in between. CDR1 MDHEN and CDR2 SYDVKM come from the germline V gene. The CDR3 is 13 amino acids. This chain's CDR3 is CASSLGQFYGYTF. In nucleotides, the CDR3 is TGTGCCAGCAGTTTAGGACAGTTTTATGGCTACACCTTC.

This clone was observed a handful of times. The rearrangement links TRBV29-1 to TRBJ1-1; D remains unclear. Between the trimmed V and J ends, which lost 4 bases and 5 bases, there was a span of 11 bases. CDR3 length equals 12 residues. Germline-derived CDR1 and CDR2 are SQVTM and ANQGSEA. Here the CDR3 reads CSVVDPGTEAFF. The CDR3 region has the DNA TGCAGCGTTGTCGACCCTGGAACTGAAGCTTTCTTT.

The rearrangement uses TRBV6-2 or TRBV6-3 and TRBJ2-7; 10 nucleotides align to TRBD2. The germline V gene has CDR1 MNHEY and CDR2 SVGEGT. Trimming removed 6 bases from V and 0 bases from J; junction bases left unmatched: 5. There are 15 residues in the CDR3. This CDR3 reads CASSKGLADSYEQYF. CDR3 DNA: TGTGCCAGCAGCAAAGGACTAGCGGACTCCTACGAGCAGTACTTC.

The chain links TRBV5-4 to TRBJ2-6; D remains unclear. This CDR3 contains 14 residues. Germline values: CDR1 SGHNT, CDR2 YYREEE (reference sequence). V lost 4 bases to trimming and J lost 4 bases, with 9 bases between them. CDR3 nucleotides: TGTGCCAGCAGCCGGCCCCTCGGGGCCAACGTCCTGACTTTC. This translates into CASSRPLGANVLTF.

The gene calls are TRBV27 and TRBJ1-4; the D is unclear. Germline V gives CDR1 MNHEY, CDR2 SMNVEV (reference sequence). V was trimmed by 6 bases and J by 4 bases, leaving 18 bases between them. This CDR3 region has 16 residues. In DNA, the CDR3 is TGTGCCAGCAGCAAATCGATCGGGAAATATAATGAAAAACTGTTTTTT. Translated, it gives CASSKSIGKYNEKLFF.

The chain carries TRBV11-3 and TRBJ1-1, with 7 bases that match TRBD1. This CDR3 region has 14 residues. The germline gives CDR1 SGHNT, CDR2 YENEEA. After removal of 5 bases from V and 11 bases from J, the junction contained 14 bases not matched to a gene. The chain's CDR3 is CASSPTGSSRSAFF. The CDR3 DNA reads TGTGCCAGCAGCCCGACAGGGAGCAGTCGCTCCGCTTTCTTT. Using reference TRBV11-3 and TRBJ1-1 for the parts outside the CDR3, the full variable domain is EAGVVQSPRYKIIEKKQPVAFWCNPISGHNTLYWYLQNLGQGPELLIRYENEEAVDDSQLPKDRFSAERLKGVDSTLKIQPAELGDSAVYLCASSPTGSSRSAFFGQGTRLTVV.

CDR3 nucleotide sequence: TGTGCCAGCAGTGGGGAACCTGGGAATTCACCCCTCCACTTT. Its protein product is CASSGEPGNSPLHF. The V and J genes are TRBV2 and TRBJ1-6; D uncertain. V was trimmed by 4 bases and J by 7 bases, leaving 11 bases between them. This CDR3 has 14 residues. Per the germline V gene, CDR1 is SNHLY and CDR2 is FYNNEI.

CDR3 sequence reads: CASSLRQGLNTEAFF. DNA of the CDR3: TGTGCCAGCAGCCTTAGGCAGGGTTTGAACACTGAAGCTTTCTTT. The chain combines TRBV11-2 with TRBJ1-1, with a tentative D call TRBD1 (5 bases). Germline-derived CDR1 and CDR2 are SGHAT and FQNNGV. Trimming removed 5 bases at V and 0 bases at J, with 13 bases between. The CDR3 consists of 15 residues. Together with reference TRBV11-2 and TRBJ1-1, the CDR3 gives the full variable domain: EAGVAQSPRYKIIEKRQSVAFWCNPISGHATLYWYQQILGQGPKLLIQFQNNGVVDDSQLPKDRFSAERLKGVDSTLKIQPAKLEDSAVYLCASSLRQGLNTEAFFGQGTRLTVV.